This TCR beta chain derives from a study of T cell responses to AZD1222 COVID-19 vaccine. This clone was seen a handful of times. CDR1 is WNHNN, CDR2 SYGVQD, per germline (reference sequence). V was clipped by 3 bases and J by 2 bases, with 2 bases between them. CDR3 length equals 13 residues. Sequencing was performed with immunoSEQ multiplex PCR; in TCRdb, only in-frame clones are kept and a portion is missing. The sample carries 150,000 to 200,000 clones, under 95% recorded once. The sequenced sample was peripheral blood, obtained 28 days after the second AZD1222 dose. The chain carries TRBV10-1 and TRBJ1-6; D gene uncertain. This sequence was found in an adult who received the AZD1222 COVID-19 vaccine. The CDR3 nucleotides are TGCGCCAGCAGTGACACCTATAATTCACCCCTCCACTTT. Its protein product is CASSDTYNSPLHF.